These 2 T cell receptor beta chains came from one sample sequenced in a study of T cells in Graves' hyperthyroidism and ophthalmopathy. What was amplified from RNA transcripts were TCR beta CDR3 regions. In the first-round RT-PCR of the TCR CDR3, the HTBI primer set was used. TCRdb re-analysed the multiplex PCR reads in MiXCR, keeping a single row per CDR3 protein. The data contain around 570,000 distinct CDR3 sequences, just under 20% of them singletons. Sequenced: blood. The receptors here all came from a man aged 35 to 55 with Graves' ophthalmopathy.

This chain uses TRBV2 with TRBJ1-3; 8 bases align to TRBD1. Unmatched junction bases numbered 1, after V lost 2 bases and J lost 4 bases. The CDR3 runs 14 residues. Germline CDR1 SNHLY, CDR2 FYNNEI. CDR3 region: CASSERTGGNTIYF. Here the CDR3 DNA reads TGTGCCAGCAGTGAACGGACAGGGGGAAACACCATATATTTT.

This clonotype was observed a handful of times. The genes are TRBV7-2 and TRBJ2-1, with 7 nucleotides matching TRBD2. V gave up 1 base and J gave up 3 bases; unmatched junction bases: 6. Germline values: CDR1 SGHTA, CDR2 FQGNSA. The CDR3 length is 16 residues. The DNA of the CDR3 is TGTGCCAGCAGCTTAGTTTGGGGAGGGCGCTACAATGAGCAGTTCTTC. It specifies CASSLVWGGRYNEQFF.